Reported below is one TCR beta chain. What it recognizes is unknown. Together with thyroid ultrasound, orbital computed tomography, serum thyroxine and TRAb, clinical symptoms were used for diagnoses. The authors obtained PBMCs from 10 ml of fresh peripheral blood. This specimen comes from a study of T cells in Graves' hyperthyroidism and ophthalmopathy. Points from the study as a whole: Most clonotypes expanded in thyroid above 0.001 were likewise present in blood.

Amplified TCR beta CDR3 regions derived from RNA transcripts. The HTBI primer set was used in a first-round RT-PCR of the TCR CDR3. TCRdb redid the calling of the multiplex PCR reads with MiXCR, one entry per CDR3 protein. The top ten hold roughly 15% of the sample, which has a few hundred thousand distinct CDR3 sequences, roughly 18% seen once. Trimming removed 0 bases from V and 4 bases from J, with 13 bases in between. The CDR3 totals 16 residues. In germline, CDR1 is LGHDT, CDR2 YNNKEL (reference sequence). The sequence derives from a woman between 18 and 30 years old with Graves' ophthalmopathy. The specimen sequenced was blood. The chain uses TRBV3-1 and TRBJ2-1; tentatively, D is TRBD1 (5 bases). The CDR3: CASSQDLAGIYNEQFF. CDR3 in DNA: TGTGCCAGCAGCCAAGATCTGGCAGGGATATACAATGAGCAGTTCTTC.